This T cell receptor beta chain was recorded in a study of beta chain features in type 1 diabetes. Study-wide results and limits: TCRB CDR3s from Type 1 diabetes patients were moderately but significantly shorter in all four CD4+ subsets. Type 1 diabetes patients had fewer VDJ junction insertions and more deletions.

The germline V gene encodes CDR1 GTSNPN and CDR2 SVGIG (reference sequence). The CDR3 loop spans 13 amino acids. V shed 6 bases, J shed 4 bases, and the junction held 3 bases outside the gene matches. On this clone itself: Its antigen remains unidentified.

Expressed TCRB transcripts were sequenced, since all the RNA that had been isolated was reverse transcribed. Method: immunoSEQ multiplex PCR; TCRdb's copy keeps in-frame clones and lacks some. The sample holds about 170,000 clones; around 8% are singletons and the top ten take about 0.95%. Sampling consisted of one heparinised blood draw per donor, averaging approximately 120 mL. The receptor was isolated from a woman between 35 and 50 years old with type 1 diabetes. The sequenced material came from central memory CD4+ T cells from blood. The chain employs TRBV30 and TRBJ2-3; 11 bases map to TRBD2. This CDR3 is CACTSGSADTQYF. CDR3 DNA: TGTGCCTGCACTAGCGGGAGTGCAGATACGCAGTATTTT.